Below, 11 T cell receptor beta chains from the same sample are listed, as sequenced in a study of blood T cell repertoires in COVID-19. Assay: immunoSEQ multiplex PCR; the TCRdb copy retains only in-frame clones and omits some. The table shows hundreds of thousands of clones, with around 87% occurring only once. The sample was PBMCs or T cells enriched from blood (not recorded which). These receptors originate from a woman between 45 and 60 years old who had recovered from COVID-19.

This sequence joins TRBV24-1 and TRBJ1-1; possible D gene TRBD1, 6 bases. Germline-derived CDR1 and CDR2 are KGHDR and SFDVKD. The CDR3 consists of 11 residues. V lost 6 bases and J 7 bases, leaving 8 bases between the germline ends. CDR3 in amino acids: CATSQGFEAFF. The CDR3 nucleotides are TGTGCCACCAGTCAGGGGTTTGAAGCTTTCTTT.

This chain connects TRBV10-3 to TRBJ2-1, with 8 bases identical to TRBD2. Trimming took 4 bases from V and 7 from J; bases not matched to a gene: 12. The germline V gene encodes CDR1 ENHRY and CDR2 SYGVKD. The CDR3 extends over 16 amino acids. The CDR3 protein is CAISGDGRAYGNEQFF. The CDR3 bases are TGTGCCATCAGTGGTGACGGGAGGGCCTATGGGAATGAGCAGTTCTTC.

This rearrangement joins TRBV18 to TRBJ1-5; TRBD1 matches 8 bases. Germline V lookup: CDR1 KGHSH, CDR2 LQKENI. Germline trimming cut 3 bases from V and 4 bases from J; bases unmatched to any gene: 5. The length of the CDR3 is 15 residues. The CDR3 DNA reads TGTGCCAGCTCACCTGAGCGGACAGGGAATCAGCCCCAGCATTTT. This translates into CASSPERTGNQPQHF.

The chain recombines TRBV10-3 with TRBJ1-1; D not certain. The CDR3 totals 14 residues. V was shortened by 0 bases and J by 0 bases, with 5 bases between the two germline ends. In germline, CDR1 is ENHRY, CDR2 SYGVKD. This chain's CDR3 is CAISESAMNTEAFF. CDR3 DNA: TGTGCCATCAGTGAGTCGGCAATGAACACTGAAGCTTTCTTT.

The rearrangement uses TRBV18 and TRBJ1-2; possible D gene TRBD1, 6 bases. In germline, CDR1 is KGHSH, CDR2 LQKENI. The CDR3 runs 15 residues. The V gene lost 2 bases and the J gene lost 4 bases, with 14 bases spanning the gap. The CDR3 loop is CASSPSAGESYGYTF. The DNA of the CDR3 is TGTGCCAGCTCACCATCGGCAGGGGAGTCCTATGGCTACACCTTC. The whole variable domain, filled in from reference TRBV18 and TRBJ1-2, reads NAGVMQNPRHLVRRRGQEARLRCSPMKGHSHVYWYRQLPEEGLKFMVYLQKENIIDESGMPKERFSAEFPKEGPSILRIQQVVRGDSAAYFCASSPSAGESYGYTFGSGTRLTVV.

This clone was observed a few times. The chain has TRBV5-1 and TRBJ1-1; no firm D call. The CDR3 is made up of 14 amino acids. Per the germline V gene, CDR1 is SGHRS and CDR2 is YFSETQ. Trimming pared 1 base from V and 3 bases from J, leaving 10 bases between. The CDR3 bases are TGCGCCAGCAGCTTGATAGCAATTGACACTGAAGCTTTCTTT. It codes for CASSLIAIDTEAFF.

This chain joins TRBV24-1 and TRBJ1-2; the match to TRBD1 covers 7 bases. The V segment lost 4 bases and the J segment 5 bases; nucleotides outside the gene matches: 9. The CDR3 is 15 amino acids. Germline V gives CDR1 KGHDR, CDR2 SFDVKD. The CDR3: CATSEDGTDSYGYTF. Written as DNA, the CDR3 is TGTGCCACCAGTGAGGATGGGACAGACAGTTATGGCTACACCTTC.

The chain employs TRBV7-8 and TRBJ2-1; TRBD1 agrees at 9 bases. Germline CDR1 reads SGHVS; CDR2 reads FQNEAQ. This CDR3 is 16 amino acids long. V gave up 5 bases and J gave up 4 bases; unmatched junction bases: 9. The CDR3 DNA reads TGTGCCAGCAGCAGATCGGACAGGGGCGGGTACAATGAGCAGTTCTTC. Amino acid sequence: CASSRSDRGGYNEQFF.

The chain employs TRBV7-3 and TRBJ1-6; TRBD1 aligns across 8 bases. This CDR3 contains 18 residues. Unmatched junction bases numbered 10, after V lost 2 bases and J lost 4 bases. In germline, CDR1 is SGHTA, CDR2 FQGTGA. As DNA, the CDR3 is TGTGCCAGCAGCTTAGCCCCGCCGGGACAGGTTTATAATTCACCCCTCCACTTT. As protein: CASSLAPPGQVYNSPLHF.

J is TRBJ2-2 and V is TRBV5-4, with 8 bases matching TRBD2. This CDR3 comprises 15 residues. CDR1 SGHNT and CDR2 YYREEE come from the germline V gene (reference sequence). V gave up 2 bases and J gave up 7 bases; unmatched junction bases: 7. The CDR3 sequence: CASSFKREIIGELFF. In DNA, the CDR3 is TGTGCCAGCAGCTTTAAGCGGGAGATTATCGGGGAGCTGTTTTTT.

This clone came up many times. The CDR3 loop is CASSLDSGSGNTIYF. The CDR3 nucleotides read TGCGCCAGCAGCTTGGATTCAGGGTCTGGAAACACCATATATTTT. The chain recombines TRBV5-1 with TRBJ1-3, with D tentatively TRBD1 (5 bases). The CDR3 consists of 15 residues. Germline loops: CDR1 SGHRS, CDR2 YFSETQ. Between the trimmed V and J ends, which lost 0 bases and 1 base, there was a span of 8 bases.